This T cell receptor (beta chain) appears in the sequencing data of a study of OX40 agonist ivuxolimab in advanced cancers. A note on the overall study: Ivuxolimab was a fully human IgG2 agonistic monoclonal antibody targeting the costimulatory receptor OX40 (CD134). The point of sequencing TCRbeta in the periphery was to test whether ivuxolimab changed TCR sequence diversity and drove clonal T-cell expansion. The paper reports the monotherapy dose-escalation portion (N of about 50 patients) of the phase I ivuxolimab trial. In the dose-escalation cohort, 75% to 85% of patients were male, and the mean age was roughly 56 years with a range of roughly 20 to 80. Patients were allowed to have had prior anti-PD-1, anti-PD-L1 or anti-CTLA-4 therapy, and 30% to 40% of the dose-escalation patients had previously received checkpoint inhibitors. Of the 50 to 55 dose-escalation patients, hepatocellular carcinoma was present in 19, melanoma in some 15, renal cell carcinoma in 9 and head and neck cancer in 9. Partial responses were achieved by three dose-escalation patients, of whom one had hepatocellular carcinoma and two had cutaneous melanoma. Intravenous ivuxolimab was administered to patients every 2 weeks at six dose levels: 0.01, 0.1, 0.3, 1.5, 3 and 10 mg/kg. Overall study results and their limits: Which antigens the clonally expanded peripheral T cells were specific for was not determined. Low levels of normalized T-cell clonal expansion were also seen in some nonresponding patients. After ivuxolimab, more expanded clones were found on average in CD8+ T cells than in CD4+ T cells. Clonal expansion of both CD4+ and CD8+ blood T cells was observed from baseline to week 6 at doses 0.1 to 3.0 mg/kg. Partial responders in the 0.1-3.0 mg/kg groups had among the lowest normalized peripheral clonal expansion, especially among CD8+ T cells.

The trial excluded patients who had a history of autoimmune disease or were on systemic immunosuppression. Peripheral blood for TCR sequencing was collected from all dose cohorts at baseline, on cycle 4 day 1, and on cycle 7 day 1. The samples were drawn from a first-in-human, open-label, multicenter phase I dose-escalation trial of ivuxolimab. Adults with locally advanced or metastatic melanoma, renal cell, hepatocellular, or head and neck squamous cell carcinoma were enrolled in the trial. CD4+ and CD8+ T cells were sorted separately from peripheral blood before TCR sequencing. This clone has a single count. Its specific antigen is unknown. Within one base of it there is no much larger clone, and no base qualities were kept. Genomic DNA was extracted from sorted cells for sequencing of the TCRbeta CDR3 region. The immunoSEQ Assay was used to sequence the TCRbeta CDR3 regions. The table was pulled from immuneACCESS by TCRdb, which kept in-frame rearrangements only. Such tables lose some clones; where checked, under half of the loss comes from unresolved V genes, and the rest has no known cause. The sample contains about 67,000 clones, 90% to 95% of them found a single time. The ten largest make up approximately 0.3% of the sample.

Trimming removed 1 base from V and 1 base from J, leaving 10 bases between the germline ends. There are 15 amino acids in the CDR3, from cysteine to phenylalanine inclusive. The read is trimmed to its CDR3 DNA, 45 bases read in frame from base 1. Taken from the germline V gene (reference sequence), the CDR1 and CDR2 loops are LNHDA and SQIVND. The material was CD4+ or CD8+ T cells sorted from blood, obtained in a trial of the OX40 agonist ivuxolimab. The origin of this receptor is an adult with an advanced solid tumor such as melanoma, head and neck, liver or kidney cancer. The chain is assembled from TRBV19 and TRBJ1-1; the D gene is perhaps TRBD1, on 5 matching bases. The DNA sequence is TGTGCCAGTAGTATAGGTCAGGGAGGGAACACTGAAGCTTTCTTT. Translation gives CASSIGQGGNTEAFF.